The TCR beta chain described here comes from a study of CD8+ T cells in alopecia areata. The sequencing template was cDNA reverse transcribed from extracted RNA. Profiled with immunoSEQ multiplex PCR; TCRdb holds only in-frame clones, not every one. This table holds 250,000 to 300,000 clones, 58% found once. The CDR3 is 12 amino acids. V lost 4 bases and J lost 1, with 5 bases in between. CDR1 and CDR2 from the germline V gene are GTSNPN and SVGIG (reference sequence). Stated treatment: oral pan-JAK inhibitor, 5-10 mg twice daily. The sample in question was CD4+ T cells sorted from blood, obtained at week 24, from a patient treated with tofacitinib. The chain links TRBV30 to TRBJ1-3; D is unresolved. The source is a human donor with alopecia areata. The CDR3 coding sequence is TGTGCCTGGACGCGTTCTGGAAACACCATATATTTT. As protein: CAWTRSGNTIYF.